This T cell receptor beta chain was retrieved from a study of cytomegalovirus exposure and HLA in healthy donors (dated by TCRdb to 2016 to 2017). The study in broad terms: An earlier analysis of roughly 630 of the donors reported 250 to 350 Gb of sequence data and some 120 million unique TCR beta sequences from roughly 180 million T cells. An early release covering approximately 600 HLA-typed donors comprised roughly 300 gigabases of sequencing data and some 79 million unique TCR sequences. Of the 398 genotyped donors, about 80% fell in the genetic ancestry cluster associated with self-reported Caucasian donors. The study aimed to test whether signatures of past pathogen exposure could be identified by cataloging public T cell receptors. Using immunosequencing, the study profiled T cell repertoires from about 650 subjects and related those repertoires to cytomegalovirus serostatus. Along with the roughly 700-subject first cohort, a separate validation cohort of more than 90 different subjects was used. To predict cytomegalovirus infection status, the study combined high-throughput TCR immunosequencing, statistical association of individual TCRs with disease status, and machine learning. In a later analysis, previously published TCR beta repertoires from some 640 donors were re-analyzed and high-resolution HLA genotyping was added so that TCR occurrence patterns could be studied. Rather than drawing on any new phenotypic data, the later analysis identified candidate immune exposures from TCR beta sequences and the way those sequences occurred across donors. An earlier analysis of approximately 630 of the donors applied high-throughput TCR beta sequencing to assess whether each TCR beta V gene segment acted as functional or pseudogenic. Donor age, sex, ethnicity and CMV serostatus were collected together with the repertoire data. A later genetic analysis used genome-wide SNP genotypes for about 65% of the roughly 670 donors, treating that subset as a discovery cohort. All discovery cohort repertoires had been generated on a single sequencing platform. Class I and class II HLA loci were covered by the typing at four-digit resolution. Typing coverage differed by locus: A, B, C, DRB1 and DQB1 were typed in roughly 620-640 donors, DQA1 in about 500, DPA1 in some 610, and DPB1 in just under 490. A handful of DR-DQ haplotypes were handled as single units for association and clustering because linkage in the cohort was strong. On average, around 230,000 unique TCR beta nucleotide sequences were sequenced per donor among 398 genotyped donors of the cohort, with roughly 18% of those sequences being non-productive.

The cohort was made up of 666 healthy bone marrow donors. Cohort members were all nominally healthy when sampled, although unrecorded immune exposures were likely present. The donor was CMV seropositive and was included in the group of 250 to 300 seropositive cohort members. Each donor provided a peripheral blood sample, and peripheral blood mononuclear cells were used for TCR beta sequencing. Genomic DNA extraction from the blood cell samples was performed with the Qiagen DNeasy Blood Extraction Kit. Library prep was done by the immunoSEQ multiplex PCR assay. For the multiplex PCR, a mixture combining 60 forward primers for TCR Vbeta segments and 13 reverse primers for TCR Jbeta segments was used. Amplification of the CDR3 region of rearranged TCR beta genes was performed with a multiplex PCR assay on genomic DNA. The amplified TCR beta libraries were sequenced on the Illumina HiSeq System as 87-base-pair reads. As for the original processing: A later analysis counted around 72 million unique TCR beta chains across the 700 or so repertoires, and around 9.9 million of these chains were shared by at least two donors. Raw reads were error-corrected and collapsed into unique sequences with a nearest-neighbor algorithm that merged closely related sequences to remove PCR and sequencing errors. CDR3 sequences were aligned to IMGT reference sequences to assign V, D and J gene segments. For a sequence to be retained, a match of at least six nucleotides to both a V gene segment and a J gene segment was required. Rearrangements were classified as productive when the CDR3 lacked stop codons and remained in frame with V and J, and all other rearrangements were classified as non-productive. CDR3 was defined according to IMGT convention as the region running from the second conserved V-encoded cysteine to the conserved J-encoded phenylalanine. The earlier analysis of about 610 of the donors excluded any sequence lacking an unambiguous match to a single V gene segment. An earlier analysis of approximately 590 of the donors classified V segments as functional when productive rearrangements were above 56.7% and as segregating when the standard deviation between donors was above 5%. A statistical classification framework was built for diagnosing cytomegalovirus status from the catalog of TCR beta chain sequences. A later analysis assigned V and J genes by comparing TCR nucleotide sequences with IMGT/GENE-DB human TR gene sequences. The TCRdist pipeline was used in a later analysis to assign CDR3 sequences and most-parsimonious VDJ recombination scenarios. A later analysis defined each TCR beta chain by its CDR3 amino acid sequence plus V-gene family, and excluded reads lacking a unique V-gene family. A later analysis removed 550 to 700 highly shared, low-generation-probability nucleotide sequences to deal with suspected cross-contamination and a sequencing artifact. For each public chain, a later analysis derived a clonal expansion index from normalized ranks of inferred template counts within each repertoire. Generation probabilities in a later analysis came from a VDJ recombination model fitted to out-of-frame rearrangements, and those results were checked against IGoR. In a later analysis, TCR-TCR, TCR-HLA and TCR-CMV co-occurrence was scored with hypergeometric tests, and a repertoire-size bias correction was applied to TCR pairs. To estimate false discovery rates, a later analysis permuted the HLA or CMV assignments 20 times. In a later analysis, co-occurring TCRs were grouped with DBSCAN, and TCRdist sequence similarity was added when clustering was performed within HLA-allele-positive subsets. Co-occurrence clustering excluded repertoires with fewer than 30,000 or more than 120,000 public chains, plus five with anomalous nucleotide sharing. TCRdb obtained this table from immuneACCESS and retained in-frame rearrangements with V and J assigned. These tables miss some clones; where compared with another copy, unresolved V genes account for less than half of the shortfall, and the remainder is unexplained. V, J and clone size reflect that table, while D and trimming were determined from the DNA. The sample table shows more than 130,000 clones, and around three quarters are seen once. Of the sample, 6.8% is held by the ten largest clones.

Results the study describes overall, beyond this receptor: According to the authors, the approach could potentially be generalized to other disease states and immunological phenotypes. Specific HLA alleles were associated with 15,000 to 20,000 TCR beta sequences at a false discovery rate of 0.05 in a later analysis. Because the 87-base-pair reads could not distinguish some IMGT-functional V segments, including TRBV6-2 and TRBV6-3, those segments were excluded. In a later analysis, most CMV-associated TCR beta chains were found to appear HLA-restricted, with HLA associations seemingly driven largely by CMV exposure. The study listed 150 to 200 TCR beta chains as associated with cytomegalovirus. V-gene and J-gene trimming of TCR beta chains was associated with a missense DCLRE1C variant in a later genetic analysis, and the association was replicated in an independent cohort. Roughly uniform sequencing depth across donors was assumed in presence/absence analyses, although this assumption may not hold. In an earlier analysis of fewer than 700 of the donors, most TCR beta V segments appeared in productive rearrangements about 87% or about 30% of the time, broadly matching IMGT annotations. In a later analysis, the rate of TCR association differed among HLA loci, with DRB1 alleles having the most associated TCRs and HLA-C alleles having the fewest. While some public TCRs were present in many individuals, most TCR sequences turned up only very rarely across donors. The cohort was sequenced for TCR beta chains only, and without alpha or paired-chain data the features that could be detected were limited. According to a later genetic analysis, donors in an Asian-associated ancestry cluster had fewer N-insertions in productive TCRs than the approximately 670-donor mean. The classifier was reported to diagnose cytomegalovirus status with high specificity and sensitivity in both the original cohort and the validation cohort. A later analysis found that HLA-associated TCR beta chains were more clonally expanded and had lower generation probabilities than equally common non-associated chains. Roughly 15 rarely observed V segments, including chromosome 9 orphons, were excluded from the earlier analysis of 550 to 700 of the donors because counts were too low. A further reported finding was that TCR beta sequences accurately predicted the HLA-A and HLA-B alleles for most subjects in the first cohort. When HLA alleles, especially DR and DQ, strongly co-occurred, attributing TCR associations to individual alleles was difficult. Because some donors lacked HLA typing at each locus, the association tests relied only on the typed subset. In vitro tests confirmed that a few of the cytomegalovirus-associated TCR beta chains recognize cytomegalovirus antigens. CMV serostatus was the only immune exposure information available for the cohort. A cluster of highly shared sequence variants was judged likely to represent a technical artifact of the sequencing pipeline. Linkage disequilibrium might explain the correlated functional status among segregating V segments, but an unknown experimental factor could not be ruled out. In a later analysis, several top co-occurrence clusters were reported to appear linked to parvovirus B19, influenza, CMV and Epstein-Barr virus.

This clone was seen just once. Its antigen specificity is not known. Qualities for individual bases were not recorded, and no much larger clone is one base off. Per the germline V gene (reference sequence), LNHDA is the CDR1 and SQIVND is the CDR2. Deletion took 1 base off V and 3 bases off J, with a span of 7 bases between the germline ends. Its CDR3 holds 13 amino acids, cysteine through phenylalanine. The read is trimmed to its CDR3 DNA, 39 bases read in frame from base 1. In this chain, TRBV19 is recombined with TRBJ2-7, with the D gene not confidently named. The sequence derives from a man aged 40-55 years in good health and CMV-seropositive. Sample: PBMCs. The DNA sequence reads TGTGCCAGTAGTATAGCAGATAACTACGAGCAGTACTTC. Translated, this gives CASSIADNYEQYF.